This record concerns one TCR beta chain sequence. Each single cDNA molecule received a unique molecular identifier. A single record per CDR3 protein comes from TCRdb applying MiXCR to the 5' RACE reads. The profile shows more than 35,000 distinct CDR3 sequences, roughly 6% of them singletons. The data were obtained in a study of early T cells in non-severe SARS-CoV-2 infection. About the study: Sequencing of bulk RNA from unsorted whole blood was done, without chain pairing.

V lost 7 bases, J lost 6 bases, and 16 bases lay in between. This CDR3 comprises 14 residues. The germline gives CDR1 KGHDR, CDR2 SFDVKD. V and J are TRBV24-1 and TRBJ2-3, with D perhaps assigned TRBD1 or TRBD2 (5 bases each). Input material: whole blood. This receptor was identified in an adult who was a healthcare worker with PCR-confirmed SARS-CoV-2 infection or an uninfected control (not recorded which). Here the CDR3 reads CATSGTRQSDTQYF. CDR3 sequence (DNA): TGTGCCACCAGCGGGACCCGACAGTCGGATACGCAGTATTTT.